The T cell receptor beta chain under discussion was sequenced for a study of vaccination and CD4 T cells after COVID-19. Trimming shortened V by 2 bases and J by 0 bases, and 14 bases separated the two germline ends. The CDR3 has 17 residues. CDR1 and CDR2 from the germline V gene are SGHNT and YENEEA. As for treatment: approximately nine-day PBMC culture with coronavirus spike peptide pools or control peptides (ViraFEST assay). TCR sequencing followed the expansion of antigen-specific T cells with peptide pools in ViraFEST. Comments on this clonotype: Its specificity is unknown.

Cultured CD4+ T-cell DNA underwent Oncomine TCR Beta short-read sequencing. Each CDR3 protein is one row after TCRdb ran MiXCR on the PCR reads. The profile shows approximately 15,000 distinct CDR3 sequences, roughly 56% of them singletons. The sequenced sample consisted of CD4+ T cells from blood, cultured in vitro. The chain carries TRBV11-3 and TRBJ2-1; D unresolved. This TCR was recovered from a human donor who had recovered from COVID-19. CDR3 DNA: TGTGCCAGCAGCTTATTCGGCTACCGGAGCTCCTACAATGAGCAGTTCTTC. Its translation is CASSLFGYRSSYNEQFF.